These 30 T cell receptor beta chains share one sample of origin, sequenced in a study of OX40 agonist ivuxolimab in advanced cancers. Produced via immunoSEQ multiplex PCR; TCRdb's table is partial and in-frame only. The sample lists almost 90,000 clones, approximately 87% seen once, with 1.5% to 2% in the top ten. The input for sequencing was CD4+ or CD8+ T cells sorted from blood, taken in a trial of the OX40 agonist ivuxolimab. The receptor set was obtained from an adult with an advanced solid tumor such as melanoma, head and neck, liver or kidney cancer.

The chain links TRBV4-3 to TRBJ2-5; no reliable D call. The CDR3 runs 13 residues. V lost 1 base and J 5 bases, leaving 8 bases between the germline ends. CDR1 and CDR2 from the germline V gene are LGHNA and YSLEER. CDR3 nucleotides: TGCGCCAGCAGCCAAGGGACCTGGGAGACCCAGTACTTC. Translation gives CASSQGTWETQYF.

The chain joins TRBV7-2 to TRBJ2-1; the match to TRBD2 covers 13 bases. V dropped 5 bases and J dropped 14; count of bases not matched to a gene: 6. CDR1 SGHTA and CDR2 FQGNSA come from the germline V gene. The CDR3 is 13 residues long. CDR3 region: CASSPRTSGGEFF. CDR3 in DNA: TGTGCCAGCAGCCCACGGACTAGCGGGGGTGAGTTCTTC.

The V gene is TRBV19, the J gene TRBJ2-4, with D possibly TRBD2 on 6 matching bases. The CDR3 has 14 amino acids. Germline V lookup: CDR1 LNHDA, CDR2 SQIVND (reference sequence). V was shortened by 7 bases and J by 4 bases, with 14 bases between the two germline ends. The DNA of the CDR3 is TGTGCCAGTACCCCTGCAGGGAGGAAAAACATTCAGTACTTC. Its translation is CASTPAGRKNIQYF.

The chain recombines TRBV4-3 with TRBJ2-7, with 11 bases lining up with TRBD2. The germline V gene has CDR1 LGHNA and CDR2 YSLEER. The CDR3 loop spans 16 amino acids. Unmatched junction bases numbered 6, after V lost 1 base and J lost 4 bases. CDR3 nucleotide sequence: TGCGCCAGCAGCCAAGTGGTAGCGGGAGGGGGGTACGAGCAGTACTTC. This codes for CASSQVVAGGGYEQYF.

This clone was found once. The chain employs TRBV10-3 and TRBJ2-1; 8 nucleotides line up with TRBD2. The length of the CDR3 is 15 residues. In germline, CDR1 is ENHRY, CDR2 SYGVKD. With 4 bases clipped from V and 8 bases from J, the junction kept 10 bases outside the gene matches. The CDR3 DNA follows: TGTGCCATCAGTGTAACTAGCGGAACTGGGGATGAGCAGTTCTTC. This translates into CAISVTSGTGDEQFF.

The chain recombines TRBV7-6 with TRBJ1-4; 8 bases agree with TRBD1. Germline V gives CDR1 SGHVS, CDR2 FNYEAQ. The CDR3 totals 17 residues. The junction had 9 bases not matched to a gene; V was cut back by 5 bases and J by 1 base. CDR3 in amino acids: CASSPKDRVLTNEKLFF. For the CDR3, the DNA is TGTGCCAGCAGCCCCAAGGACAGGGTTTTAACTAATGAAAAACTGTTTTTT. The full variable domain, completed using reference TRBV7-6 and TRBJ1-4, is GAGVSQSPRYKVTKRGQDVALRCDPISGHVSLYWYRQALGQGPEFLTYFNYEAQQDKSGLPNDRFSAERPEGSISTLTIQRTEQRDSAMYRCASSPKDRVLTNEKLFFGSGTQLSVL.

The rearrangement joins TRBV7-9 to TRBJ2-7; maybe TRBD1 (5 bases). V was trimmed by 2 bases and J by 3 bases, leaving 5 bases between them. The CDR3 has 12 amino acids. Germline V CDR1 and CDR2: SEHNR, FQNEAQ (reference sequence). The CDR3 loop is CASSLQGYEQYF. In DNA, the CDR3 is TGTGCCAGCAGCTTACAGGGCTACGAGCAGTACTTC.

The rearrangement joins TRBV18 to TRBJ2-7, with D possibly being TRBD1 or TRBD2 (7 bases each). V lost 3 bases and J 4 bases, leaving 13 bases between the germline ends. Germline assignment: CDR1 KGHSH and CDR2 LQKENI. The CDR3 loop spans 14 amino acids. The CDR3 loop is CASSPQGGQYEQYF. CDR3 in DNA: TGTGCCAGCTCACCTCAGGGGGGGCAGTACGAGCAGTACTTC.

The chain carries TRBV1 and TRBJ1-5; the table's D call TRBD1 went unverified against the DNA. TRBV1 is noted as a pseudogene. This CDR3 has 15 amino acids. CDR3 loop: CTSSQAGTGNQPQHF. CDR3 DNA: TGCACCAGCAGCCAAGCCGGGACAGGCAATCAGCCCCAGCATTTT.

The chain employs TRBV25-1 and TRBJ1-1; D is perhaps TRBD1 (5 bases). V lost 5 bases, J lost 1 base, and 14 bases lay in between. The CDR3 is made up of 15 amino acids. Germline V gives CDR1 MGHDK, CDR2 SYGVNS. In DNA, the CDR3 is TGTGCCAGCAGTCACCTCGCAAGGGGGAACACTGAAGCTTTCTTT. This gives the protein CASSHLARGNTEAFF.

The CDR3 here is CSVGPLVEDDEQFF. The CDR3 DNA reads as TGCAGCGTTGGCCCCCTGGTGGAGGACGATGAGCAGTTCTTC. This sequence joins TRBV29-1 and TRBJ2-1; TRBD2 might be the D (5 bases). Trimming removed 4 bases from V and 8 bases from J, with 18 bases in between. CDR1 and CDR2 from the germline V gene are SQVTM and ANQGSEA. This CDR3 contains 14 residues.

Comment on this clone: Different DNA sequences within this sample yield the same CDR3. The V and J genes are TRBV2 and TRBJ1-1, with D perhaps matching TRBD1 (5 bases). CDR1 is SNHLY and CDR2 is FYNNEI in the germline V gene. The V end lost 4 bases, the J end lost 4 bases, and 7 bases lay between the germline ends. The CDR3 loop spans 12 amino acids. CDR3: CASSGRGTEAFF. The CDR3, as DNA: TGTGCCAGCAGTGGGAGGGGCACTGAAGCTTTCTTT.

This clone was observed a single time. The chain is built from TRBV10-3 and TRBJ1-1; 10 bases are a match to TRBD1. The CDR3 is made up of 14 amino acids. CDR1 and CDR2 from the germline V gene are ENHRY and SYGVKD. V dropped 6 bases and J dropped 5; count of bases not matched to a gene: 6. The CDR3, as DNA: TGTGCCATCAGCATCGGGACAGGGGAGACTGAAGCTTTCTTT. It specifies CAISIGTGETEAFF.

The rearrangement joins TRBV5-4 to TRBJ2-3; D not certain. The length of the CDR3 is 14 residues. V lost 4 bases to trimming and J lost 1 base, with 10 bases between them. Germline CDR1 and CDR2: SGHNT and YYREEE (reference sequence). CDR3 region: CASSLGGRTDTQYF. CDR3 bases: TGTGCCAGCAGCCTCGGTGGCCGCACAGATACGCAGTATTTT. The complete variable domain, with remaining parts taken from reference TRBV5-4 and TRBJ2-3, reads ETGVTQSPTHLIKTRGQQVTLRCSSQSGHNTVSWYQQALGQGPQFIFQYYREEENGRGNFPPRFSGLQFPNYSSELNVNALELDDSALYLCASSLGGRTDTQYFGPGTRLTVL.

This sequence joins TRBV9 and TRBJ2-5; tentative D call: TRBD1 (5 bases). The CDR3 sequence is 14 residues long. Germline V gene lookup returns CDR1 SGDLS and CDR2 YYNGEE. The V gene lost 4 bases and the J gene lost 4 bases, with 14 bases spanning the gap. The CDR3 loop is CASSLRRGGETQYF. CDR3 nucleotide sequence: TGTGCCAGCAGCCTCCGAAGGGGTGGAGAGACCCAGTACTTC.

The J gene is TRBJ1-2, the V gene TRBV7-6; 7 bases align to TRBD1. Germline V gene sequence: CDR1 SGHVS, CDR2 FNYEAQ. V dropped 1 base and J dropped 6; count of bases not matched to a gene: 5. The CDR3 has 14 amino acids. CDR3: CASSLVEGADGYTF. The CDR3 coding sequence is TGTGCCAGCAGCTTAGTGGAGGGGGCGGATGGCTACACCTTC.

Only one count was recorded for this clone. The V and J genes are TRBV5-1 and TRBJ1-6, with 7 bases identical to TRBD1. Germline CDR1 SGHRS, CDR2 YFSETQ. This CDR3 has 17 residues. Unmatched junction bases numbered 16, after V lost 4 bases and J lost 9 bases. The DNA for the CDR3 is TGCGCCAGCAGCGTGGATGGGGTTGCAGGGGGAAGTTCACCCCTCCACTTT. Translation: CASSVDGVAGGSSPLHF. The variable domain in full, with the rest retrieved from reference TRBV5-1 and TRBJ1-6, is KAGVTQTPRYLIKTRGQQVTLSCSPISGHRSVSWYQQTPGQGLQFLFEYFSETQRNKGNFPGRFSGRQFSNSRSEMNVSTLELGDSALYLCASSVDGVAGGSSPLHFGNGTRLTVT.

The chain's CDR3 is CASSLTGTGGGNEQFF. The CDR3 nucleotides are TGTGCCAGCAGCTTAACGGGGACGGGTGGGGGAAATGAGCAGTTCTTC. The chain recombines TRBV7-3 with TRBJ2-1; D may correspond to TRBD1 or TRBD2 (5 bases each). Germline-derived CDR1 and CDR2 are SGHTA and FQGTGA. The V gene lost 0 bases and the J gene lost 7 bases, with 16 bases spanning the gap. This CDR3 comprises 16 residues. Drawing the rest from reference TRBV7-3 and TRBJ2-1, the complete variable domain is GAGVSQTPSNKVTEKGKYVELRCDPISGHTALYWYRQSLGQGPEFLIYFQGTGAADDSGLPNDRFFAVRPEGSVSTLKIQRTERGDSAVYLCASSLTGTGGGNEQFFGPGTRLTVL.

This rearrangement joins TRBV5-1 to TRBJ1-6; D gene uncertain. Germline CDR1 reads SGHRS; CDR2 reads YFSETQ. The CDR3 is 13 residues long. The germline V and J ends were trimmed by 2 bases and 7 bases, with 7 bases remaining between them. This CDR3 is CASSLEGNSPLHF. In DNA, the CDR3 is TGCGCCAGCAGCTTAGAAGGGAATTCACCCCTCCACTTT.

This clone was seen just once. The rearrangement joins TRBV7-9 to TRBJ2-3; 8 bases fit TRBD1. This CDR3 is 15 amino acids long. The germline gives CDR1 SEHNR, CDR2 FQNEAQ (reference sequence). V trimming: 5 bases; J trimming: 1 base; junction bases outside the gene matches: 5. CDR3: CASSPDRGGTDTQYF. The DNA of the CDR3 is TGTGCCAGCAGCCCCGACAGGGGAGGCACAGATACGCAGTATTTT.

The CDR3 here is CASSKDGYEQYF. CDR3 DNA: TGTGCCAGCAGTAAAGACGGCTACGAGCAGTACTTC. V usage is TRBV2 and J usage is TRBJ2-7; D not resolved. V was shortened by 5 bases and J by 3 bases, with 8 bases between the two germline ends. Germline-derived CDR1 and CDR2 are SNHLY and FYNNEI. This CDR3 has 12 amino acids. The full variable domain, in which reference TRBV2 and TRBJ2-7 provide the parts outside the CDR3, is EPEVTQTPSHQVTQMGQEVILRCVPISNHLYFYWYRQILGQKVEFLVSFYNNEISEKSEIFDDQFSVERPDGSNFTLKIRSTKLEDSAMYFCASSKDGYEQYFGPGTRLTVT.

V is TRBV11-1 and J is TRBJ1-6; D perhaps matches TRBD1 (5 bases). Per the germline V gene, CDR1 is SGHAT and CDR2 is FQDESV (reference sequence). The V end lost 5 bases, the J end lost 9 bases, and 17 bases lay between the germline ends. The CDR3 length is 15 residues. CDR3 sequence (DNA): TGTGCCAGCAGCCTGGGACGGACTGGGACTTCACCCCTCCACTTT. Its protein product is CASSLGRTGTSPLHF.

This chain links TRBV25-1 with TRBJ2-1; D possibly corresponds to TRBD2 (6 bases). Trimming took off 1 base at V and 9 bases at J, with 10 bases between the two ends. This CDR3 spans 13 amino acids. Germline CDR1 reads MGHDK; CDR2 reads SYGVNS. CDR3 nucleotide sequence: TGTGCCAGCAGTGAATTCGGGACTGCTGAGCAGTTCTTC. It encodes CASSEFGTAEQFF. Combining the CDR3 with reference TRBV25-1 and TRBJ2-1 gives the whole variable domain EADIYQTPRYLVIGTGKKITLECSQTMGHDKMYWYQQDPGMELHLIHYSYGVNSTEKGDLSSESTVSRIRTEHFPLTLESARPSHTSQYLCASSEFGTAEQFFGPGTRLTVL.

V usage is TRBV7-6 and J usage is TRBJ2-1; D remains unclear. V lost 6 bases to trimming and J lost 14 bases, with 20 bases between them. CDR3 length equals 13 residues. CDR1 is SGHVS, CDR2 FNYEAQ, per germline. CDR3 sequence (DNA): TGTGCCAGCAGAGATCTATTAGGCGGAAGGGAGTTCTTC. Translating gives CASRDLLGGREFF.

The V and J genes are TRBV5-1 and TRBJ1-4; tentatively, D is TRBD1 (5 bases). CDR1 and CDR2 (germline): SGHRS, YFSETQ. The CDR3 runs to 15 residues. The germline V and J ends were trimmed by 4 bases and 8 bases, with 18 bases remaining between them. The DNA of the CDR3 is TGCGCCAGCAGCCCTGAAGCAGGGATTGAAGAAAAACTGTTTTTT. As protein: CASSPEAGIEEKLFF.

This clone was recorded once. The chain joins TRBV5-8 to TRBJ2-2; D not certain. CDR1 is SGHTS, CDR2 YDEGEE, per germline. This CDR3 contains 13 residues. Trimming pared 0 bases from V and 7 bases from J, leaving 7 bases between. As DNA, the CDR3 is TGTGCCAGCAGCTTGGCGGTCCGCGGGGAGCTGTTTTTT. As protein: CASSLAVRGELFF.

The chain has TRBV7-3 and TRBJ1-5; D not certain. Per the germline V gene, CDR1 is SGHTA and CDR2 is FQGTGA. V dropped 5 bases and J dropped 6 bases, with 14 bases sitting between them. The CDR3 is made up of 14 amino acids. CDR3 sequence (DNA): TGTGCCAGCAGCACCAGGACGTTTGGTCAGCCCCAGCATTTT. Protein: CASSTRTFGQPQHF.

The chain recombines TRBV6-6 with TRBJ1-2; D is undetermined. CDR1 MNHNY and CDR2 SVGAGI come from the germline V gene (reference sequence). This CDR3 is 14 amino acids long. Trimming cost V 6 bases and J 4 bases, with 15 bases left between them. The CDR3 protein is CASSPRDPSYGYTF. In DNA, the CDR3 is TGTGCCAGCAGCCCACGGGATCCAAGCTATGGCTACACCTTC.

Here the CDR3 reads CASSQDYSSSGANVLTF. CDR3 sequence (DNA): TGCGCCAGCAGCCAAGATTACAGTAGCTCTGGGGCCAACGTCCTGACTTTC. The chain has TRBV4-3 and TRBJ2-6; D remains unclear. The CDR3 spans 17 residues. The V end lost 0 bases, the J end lost 0 bases, and 9 bases lay between the germline ends. CDR1 and CDR2 from the germline V gene are LGHNA and YSLEER.

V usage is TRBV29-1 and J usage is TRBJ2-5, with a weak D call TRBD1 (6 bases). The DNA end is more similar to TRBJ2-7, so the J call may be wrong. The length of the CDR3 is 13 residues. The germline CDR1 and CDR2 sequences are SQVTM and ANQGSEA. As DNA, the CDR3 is TGCAGCGTGGGAGATCAGGGGCCCTACGAGCAGTACTTC. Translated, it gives CSVGDQGPYEQYF.